One and the same sample provided the 28 T cell receptor beta chains below, sequenced in a study of vaccination and CD4 T cells after COVID-19. Time point given: late sampling 161 to 241 days after vaccination in a few convalescent patients. A single record per CDR3 protein comes from TCRdb applying MiXCR to the PCR reads. The table has tens of thousands of distinct CDR3 sequences, around 49% seen once. Source: CD4+ T cells from blood, taken about 7 months after SARS-CoV-2 vaccination. The source is a human donor who had recovered from COVID-19.

This chain joins TRBV7-9 and TRBJ2-1, with D possibly TRBD1 on 6 matching bases. The CDR3 has 12 residues. Trimming cost V 1 base and J 16 bases, with 14 bases left between them. From germline, CDR1 is SEHNR and CDR2 FQNEAQ (reference sequence). CDR3 DNA sequence: TGTGCCAGCAGCTTAGAAATTAGAGGGGGTTTCTTC. Its translation: CASSLEIRGGFF. The full variable domain, completed using reference TRBV7-9 and TRBJ2-1, is DTGVSQNPRHKITKRGQNVTFRCDPISEHNRLYWYRQTLGQGPEFLTYFQNEAQLEKSRLLSDRFSAERPKGSFSTLEIQRTEQGDSAMYLCASSLEIRGGFFGPGTRLTVL.

This clonotype was seen more than once but under ten times. The gene calls are TRBV28 and TRBJ2-7, with 14 bases fitting TRBD2. The ends lost 8 bases at V and 2 bases at J; junction bases unmatched: 11. CDR1 and CDR2 (germline): MDHEN, SYDVKM. The CDR3 loop spans 17 amino acids. CDR3 nucleotide sequence: TGTGCCAGCGGCAAAGGGACTAGCGGGAGAGGAACCTACGAGCAGTACTTC. This sequence encodes CASGKGTSGRGTYEQYF. Full variable domain (remainder filled in from reference TRBV28 and TRBJ2-7): DVKVTQSSRYLVKRTGEKVFLECVQDMDHENMFWYRQDPGLGLRLIYFSYDVKMKEKGDIPEGYSVSREKKERFSLILESASTNQTSMYLCASGKGTSGRGTYEQYFGPGTRLTVT.

The J gene is TRBJ2-7, the V gene TRBV2; 7 nucleotides match TRBD1. This CDR3 contains 12 residues. J was trimmed by 7 bases and V by 6 bases; bases with no gene match: 6. Germline lookup yields CDR1 SNHLY and CDR2 FYNNEI. The CDR3 protein is CASSRGQSEQYF. The CDR3 bases are TGTGCCAGCAGCCGGGGACAGAGTGAGCAGTACTTC.

Only a few counts were recorded for this clonotype. The chain's CDR3 is CSARVAGGLDEQFF. CDR3 sequence (DNA): TGCAGTGCTAGAGTAGCGGGAGGGTTGGATGAGCAGTTCTTC. J is TRBJ2-1 and V is TRBV20-1; 11 bases align to TRBD2. The CDR3 is made up of 14 amino acids. The V and J ends lost 1 base and 8 bases, in that order; junction bases with no gene match: 4. Germline V gene lookup returns CDR1 DFQATT and CDR2 SNEGSKA (reference sequence).

The rearrangement uses TRBV28 and TRBJ1-2; 9 nucleotides match TRBD1. This CDR3 contains 14 residues. Germline CDR1 reads MDHEN; CDR2 reads SYDVKM. The junction had 5 bases not matched to a gene; V was cut back by 2 bases and J by 7 bases. Here the CDR3 DNA reads TGTGCCAGCAGTTTACATTGGACAGGGGTTGGCTACACCTTC. Its protein is CASSLHWTGVGYTF.

The rearrangement links TRBV19 to TRBJ1-5; maybe TRBD1 (6 bases). Deletions cut 7 bases from V and 5 bases from J, with 18 bases between. The CDR3 loop spans 15 amino acids. Per germline, CDR1 LNHDA and CDR2 SQIVND (reference sequence). The CDR3 sequence is CASTTGNREHQPQHF. As DNA, the CDR3 is TGTGCCAGTACCACTGGAAACAGGGAACATCAGCCCCAGCATTTT.

This clonotype occurred a few times. This sequence joins TRBV20-1 and TRBJ2-3, with 9 positions matching TRBD1. From germline, CDR1 is DFQATT and CDR2 SNEGSKA (reference sequence). The CDR3 is made up of 16 amino acids. V trimming: 5 bases; J trimming: 1 base; junction bases outside the gene matches: 10. In DNA form, the CDR3 reads TGCAGTGCTTATACTGAGGGACAGGGAGGCACAGATACGCAGTATTTT. Translated, it gives CSAYTEGQGGTDTQYF.

This clonotype was detected only a few times. V gene TRBV19 combines with J gene TRBJ2-3; 10 bases fit TRBD2. Looked up from germline, CDR1 is LNHDA and CDR2 is SQIVND (reference sequence). The ends lost 5 bases at V and 5 bases at J; junction bases unmatched: 7. The CDR3 is 15 amino acids. Here the CDR3 DNA reads TGTGCCAGTAGTTCTTCTAGCGGGAGAAAAGATACGCAGTATTTT. Protein: CASSSSSGRKDTQYF.

This chain connects TRBV27 to TRBJ1-5; D gene ambiguous. The germline V gene has CDR1 MNHEY and CDR2 SMNVEV (reference sequence). V shed 2 bases and J shed 5 bases, with 10 bases lying between them. The CDR3 contains 14 residues. The CDR3 nucleotides are TGTGCCAGCAGTTTACGGGCAGATTATCAGCCCCAGCATTTT. Protein sequence: CASSLRADYQPQHF.

The V and J genes are TRBV6-1 and TRBJ2-1; 12 nucleotides align to TRBD2. This CDR3 contains 15 residues. V lost 7 bases, J lost 8 bases, and 9 bases stayed unmatched. Germline CDR1 MNHNS, CDR2 SASEGT. The chain's CDR3 is CASTSSSGRGYEQFF. CDR3 DNA sequence: TGTGCCAGCACCTCGTCTAGCGGGAGGGGCTATGAGCAGTTCTTC.

By proportion, this clonotype is medium-sized. The J gene is TRBJ2-7, the V gene TRBV7-2, with TRBD1 as a possible D gene (5 bases). V was cut by 1 base and J by 13 bases, with 11 bases left in between. Germline CDR1 SGHTA, CDR2 FQGNSA. The CDR3 spans 11 residues. CDR3 amino acids: CASSLEYDRYF. CDR3 bases: TGTGCCAGCAGCTTAGAATACGACAGATACTTC.

V gene TRBV28 combines with J gene TRBJ2-7, with 11 nucleotides matching TRBD2. The CDR3 spans 15 residues. Germline V CDR1 and CDR2: MDHEN, SYDVKM. The J segment lost 4 bases and the V segment lost 6 bases, leaving 8 bases of the junction unmatched. The CDR3 nucleotides are TGTGCCAGCAGCTCGACTAGCGGGAATATTTACGAGCAGTACTTC. Translation gives CASSSTSGNIYEQYF.

The genes are TRBV7-9 and TRBJ1-2; D not resolved. Per the germline V gene, CDR1 is SEHNR and CDR2 is FQNEAQ (reference sequence). The CDR3 sequence is 15 residues long. The V and J ends lost 1 base and 4 bases respectively, with 13 bases between them. CDR3 loop: CASSLGAGGGYGYTF. The CDR3 DNA is TGTGCCAGCAGCTTAGGGGCGGGTGGCGGCTATGGCTACACCTTC.

This chain connects TRBV2 to TRBJ2-7; TRBD1 might be the D (5 bases). Per the germline V gene, CDR1 is SNHLY and CDR2 is FYNNEI. The V end was cut by 6 bases, the J end by 2 bases, with 11 bases between. This CDR3 is built from 13 residues. The CDR3: CASRETVAYEQYF. The CDR3 coding sequence is TGTGCCAGCAGGGAGACAGTAGCCTACGAGCAGTACTTC.

In this sample, this clonotype turned up a few times. The chain employs TRBV20-1 and TRBJ2-5; D unclear. Trimming stripped 4 bases from V and 2 bases from J, with 8 bases between. The CDR3 loop spans 12 amino acids. Looked up from germline, CDR1 is DFQATT and CDR2 is SNEGSKA (reference sequence). The CDR3 sequence is CSAIHVQETQYF. DNA for the CDR3: TGCAGTGCTATTCACGTTCAAGAGACCCAGTACTTC.

This chain uses TRBV19 with TRBJ2-2; TRBD2 might be the D (6 bases). The CDR3 spans 15 residues. Germline lookup yields CDR1 LNHDA and CDR2 SQIVND (reference sequence). V was trimmed by 5 bases and J by 6 bases, leaving 16 bases between them. This CDR3 reads CASSPRLGHAGELFF. In nucleotides, the CDR3 is TGTGCCAGTAGTCCACGACTAGGTCACGCCGGGGAGCTGTTTTTT.

This clonotype was seen just once. The chain uses TRBV20-1 and TRBJ2-3, with TRBD2 identical over 9 bases. The CDR3 runs to 12 residues. Germline-derived CDR1 and CDR2 are DFQATT and SNEGSKA (reference sequence). This CDR3 is CGGGEGRDTQYF. For the CDR3, the DNA is TGCGGCGGGGGGGAGGGGCGAGATACGCAGTATTTT.

With regard to this clonotype: One junction end disagrees with the germline gene, perhaps due to a read error. CDR3 DNA sequence: TGTGCCGGTAGCACGGAAGACAGTTTATACTCTGGGGCCAACGTCCTGACTTTC. It is translated as CAGSTEDSLYSGANVLTF. The J gene is TRBJ2-6, the V gene TRBV19; weak D call: TRBD1 (5 bases). Germline CDR1 is LNHDA and CDR2 is SQIVND (reference sequence). The CDR3 loop spans 18 amino acids.

The genes are TRBV28 and TRBJ2-5; D remains unclear. The germline gives CDR1 MDHEN, CDR2 SYDVKM. V gave up 7 bases and J gave up 0 bases, with 9 bases separating them. The CDR3 totals 13 residues. The CDR3 is CASTPRDQETQYF. The CDR3 region has the DNA TGTGCCAGCACCCCCCGGGACCAAGAGACCCAGTACTTC.

The gene calls are TRBV20-1 and TRBJ2-2; 7 bases fit TRBD2. Germline CDR1 reads DFQATT; CDR2 reads SNEGSKA (reference sequence). Trimming at V came to 0 bases and at J to 2 bases, leaving 9 bases not matched to a gene. The CDR3 consists of 17 residues. In DNA form, the CDR3 reads TGCAGTGCTAGAGATCCTCGTCTAGCGGCAAACACCGGGGAGCTGTTTTTT. This gives the protein CSARDPRLAANTGELFF.

The chain combines TRBV28 with TRBJ1-6, with D possibly TRBD1 on 6 matching bases. Trimming took off 7 bases at V and 7 bases at J, with 8 bases between the two ends. CDR1 is MDHEN, CDR2 SYDVKM, per germline. This CDR3 region has 12 residues. CDR3 nucleotides: TGTGCCAGCATAGGGGGAAATTCACCCCTCCACTTT. Translation: CASIGGNSPLHF.

The chain has TRBV20-1 and TRBJ2-2; D may match TRBD1 or TRBD2 (5 bases each). V lost 1 base, J lost 1 base, and 10 bases lay in between. This CDR3 has 15 residues. CDR1 is DFQATT, CDR2 SNEGSKA, per germline (reference sequence). The CDR3 here is CSARAPGRNTGELFF. For the CDR3, the DNA is TGCAGTGCTAGAGCTCCGGGACGGAACACCGGGGAGCTGTTTTTT.

The chain has TRBV29-1 and TRBJ2-1; tentatively, D is TRBD1 (5 bases). Trimming left V 0 bases short and J 2 bases short, with 5 bases between. Germline V gene data show CDR1 as SQVTM and CDR2 as ANQGSEA. The CDR3 totals 13 residues. CDR3 sequence: CSVEETAYNEQFF. The CDR3 nucleotides read TGCAGCGTTGAAGAGACAGCCTACAATGAGCAGTTCTTC.

J is TRBJ2-1 and V is TRBV27; the match to TRBD2 covers 8 bases. J lost 10 bases, V lost 3 bases, and 8 bases had no gene match. This CDR3 contains 14 residues. The germline gives CDR1 MNHEY, CDR2 SMNVEV (reference sequence). CDR3 sequence: CASSLSGGAPEQFF. The CDR3 nucleotides are TGTGCCAGCAGTTTGTCGGGAGGGGCTCCGGAGCAGTTCTTC.

This clonotype has just a few counts. The J gene is TRBJ1-1, the V gene TRBV19; weak D call: TRBD1 (5 bases). This CDR3 spans 14 amino acids. V lost 5 bases and J 1 base, leaving 11 bases between the germline ends. Germline CDR1 is LNHDA and CDR2 is SQIVND (reference sequence). The CDR3 region is CASSLGTENTEAFF. The CDR3, as DNA: TGTGCCAGTAGTCTCGGGACCGAGAACACTGAAGCTTTCTTT.

The rearrangement links TRBV10-3 to TRBJ2-7; a weak D match, TRBD2 (6 bases). V lost 2 bases and J 4 bases, leaving 12 bases between the germline ends. There are 14 residues in the CDR3. CDR1 ENHRY and CDR2 SYGVKD come from the germline V gene. The CDR3 bases are TGTGCCATCAGTGAGGGAGGAGGGGAATACGAGCAGTACTTC. This encodes CAISEGGGEYEQYF.

The table lists this clonotype with a few counts. DNA of the CDR3: TGTGCCAGCAGCGAACAGGAGACCCAGTACTTC. Translation: CASSEQETQYF. This sequence joins TRBV7-2 and TRBJ2-5; D gene uncertain. V gave up 5 bases and J gave up 5 bases, with 6 bases separating them. Germline V gene lookup returns CDR1 SGHTA and CDR2 FQGNSA. The CDR3 length is 11 residues.

The rearrangement uses TRBV28 and TRBJ1-2, with D maybe TRBD1 (6 bases). The CDR3 is 12 residues long. Trimming left V 7 bases short and J 5 bases short, with 11 bases between. Germline values: CDR1 MDHEN, CDR2 SYDVKM. CDR3 sequence: CASTDQGYGYTF. For the CDR3, the DNA is TGTGCCAGCACCGACCAGGGGTATGGCTACACCTTC.